Listed below are T cell receptor beta chains from one sample, sequenced in a study of T-cell memory formation after mild COVID-19. MiXCR was run by TCRdb on the 5' RACE reads, yielding one entry per CDR3 protein. This table has under 650,000 distinct CDR3 sequences, approximately 19% appearing once. The sequenced material came from PBMCs or a T cell subset sorted from them (not recorded which). The receptor source for this set is an adult woman who had mild COVID-19 (a few samples of this study predate the infection). Cell type and time point are not known. Both conserved end residues are part of each CDR3. D genes are given only for firm matches. Clone size is not always given. Where it is, it says once, few, many or a class for expanded clones.

d_gene: .; j_gene: TRBJ2-7; v_gene: TRBV27; abundance: few; CDR3aa: CASSLSGTSRVYTYEQYF; CDR3nt: TGTGCCAGCAGTTTATCGGGGACGTCCAGGGTCTACACCTACGAGCAGTACTTC
d_gene: .; j_gene: TRBJ2-5; v_gene: TRBV6-2/TRBV6-3; abundance: .; CDR3aa: CASSYSSPSVGETQYF; CDR3nt: TGTGCCAGCAGTTACTCGTCCCCCAGCGTGGGGGAGACCCAGTACTTC
d_gene: .; j_gene: TRBJ1-2; v_gene: TRBV19; abundance: .; CDR3aa: CASRKDSENYGYTF; CDR3nt: TGTGCCAGTAGGAAGGACAGCGAGAACTATGGCTACACCTTC
d_gene: .; j_gene: TRBJ2-3; v_gene: TRBV24-1; abundance: few; CDR3aa: CATSDSGADTQYF; CDR3nt: TGTGCCACCAGTGATTCGGGAGCAGATACGCAGTATTTT
d_gene: .; j_gene: TRBJ2-1; v_gene: TRBV7-2; abundance: .; CDR3aa: CASSLYAGEQFF; CDR3nt: TGTGCCAGCAGCTTGTATGCTGGAGAGCAGTTCTTC
d_gene: .; j_gene: TRBJ2-4; v_gene: TRBV7-3; abundance: .; CDR3aa: CASMRGGDKNIQYF; CDR3nt: TGTGCCAGTATGAGAGGGGGAGATAAAAACATTCAGTACTTC
d_gene: .; j_gene: TRBJ2-7; v_gene: TRBV6-5; abundance: few; CDR3aa: CASSFGGGGSYEQYF; CDR3nt: TGTGCCAGCAGTTTCGGGGGAGGGGGCTCCTACGAGCAGTACTTC
d_gene: .; j_gene: TRBJ1-5; v_gene: TRBV4-2; abundance: .; CDR3aa: CASSQADTGNNQPQHF; CDR3nt: TGTGCCAGCAGCCAAGCCGATACCGGGAACAATCAGCCCCAGCATTTT
d_gene: TRBD1; j_gene: TRBJ1-5; v_gene: TRBV6-5; abundance: .; CDR3aa: CASKPGGTGNQPQHF; CDR3nt: TGTGCCAGCAAACCAGGGGGGACGGGCAATCAGCCCCAGCATTTT
d_gene: TRBD2; j_gene: TRBJ2-1; v_gene: TRBV19; abundance: .; CDR3aa: CASSQLAVYNEQFF; CDR3nt: TGTGCCAGTAGTCAGCTAGCGGTATACAATGAGCAGTTCTTC
d_gene: TRBD1; j_gene: TRBJ2-4; v_gene: TRBV25-1; abundance: .; CDR3aa: CASSEDRENIQYF; CDR3nt: TGTGCCAGCAGTGAGGACAGGGAAAACATTCAGTACTTC
d_gene: .; j_gene: TRBJ2-1; v_gene: TRBV7-2; abundance: .; CDR3aa: CASSQLLQEQFF; CDR3nt: TGTGCCAGCAGTCAGCTTCTCCAGGAGCAGTTCTTC
d_gene: .; j_gene: TRBJ2-7; v_gene: TRBV20-1; abundance: .; CDR3aa: CSAGPGAAPWGEQYF; CDR3nt: TGCAGTGCTGGCCCCGGGGCGGCGCCCTGGGGCGAGCAGTACTTC
d_gene: .; j_gene: TRBJ1-3; v_gene: TRBV12-3/TRBV12-4; abundance: .; CDR3aa: CASSFSPSSGNTIYF; CDR3nt: TGTGCCAGCAGTTTTTCACCGTCCTCTGGAAACACCATATATTTT
d_gene: TRBD1; j_gene: TRBJ1-2; v_gene: TRBV5-1; abundance: .; CDR3aa: CASSVQGDGYTF; CDR3nt: TGCGCCAGCAGCGTCCAGGGGGATGGCTACACCTTC
d_gene: TRBD2; j_gene: TRBJ2-7; v_gene: TRBV30; abundance: few; CDR3aa: CAWSQPGLVTYEQYF; CDR3nt: TGTGCCTGGAGTCAACCGGGACTAGTAACCTACGAGCAGTACTTC
d_gene: .; j_gene: TRBJ2-5; v_gene: TRBV7-8; abundance: .; CDR3aa: CASSLVGRGPQQETQYF; CDR3nt: TGTGCCAGCAGCTTAGTCGGGCGGGGACCCCAACAAGAGACCCAGTACTTC
d_gene: TRBD2; j_gene: TRBJ2-1; v_gene: TRBV11-2; abundance: many; CDR3aa: CASSLEGLAAYNEQFF; CDR3nt: TGTGCCAGCAGCTTAGAAGGACTAGCGGCTTACAATGAGCAGTTCTTC
d_gene: .; j_gene: TRBJ2-5; v_gene: TRBV6-2/TRBV6-3; abundance: .; CDR3aa: CASSYTNGGAKETQYF; CDR3nt: TGTGCCAGCAGTTACACGAATGGGGGAGCTAAAGAGACCCAGTACTTC
d_gene: .; j_gene: TRBJ2-1; v_gene: TRBV4-3; abundance: few; CDR3aa: CASSQADVLVSNEQFF; CDR3nt: TGCGCCAGCAGCCAAGCCGACGTACTAGTTTCCAATGAGCAGTTCTTC
d_gene: .; j_gene: TRBJ2-3; v_gene: TRBV5-8; abundance: few; CDR3aa: CASSSGTGQSTDTQYF; CDR3nt: TGTGCCAGCAGCTCTGGAACAGGGCAAAGCACAGATACGCAGTATTTT
d_gene: TRBD1; j_gene: TRBJ1-2; v_gene: TRBV7-9; abundance: .; CDR3aa: CASSRTGPEGYTF; CDR3nt: TGTGCCAGCAGCAGGACAGGTCCTGAGGGCTACACCTTC
d_gene: .; j_gene: TRBJ1-2; v_gene: TRBV10-3; abundance: few; CDR3aa: CAITGQSDTNYGYTF; CDR3nt: TGTGCCATCACCGGCCAATCGGACACTAACTATGGCTACACCTTC
d_gene: .; j_gene: TRBJ2-5; v_gene: TRBV24-1; abundance: few; CDR3aa: CATSDPSQETQYF; CDR3nt: TGTGCCACCAGTGATCCCAGCCAAGAGACCCAGTACTTC
d_gene: .; j_gene: TRBJ1-2; v_gene: TRBV10-3; abundance: .; CDR3aa: CAISDGGVAAGYTF; CDR3nt: TGTGCCATCAGTGACGGGGGCGTCGCGGCCGGCTACACCTTC
d_gene: .; j_gene: TRBJ2-1; v_gene: TRBV7-2; abundance: .; CDR3aa: CASSLGRGSRGYNEQFF; CDR3nt: TGTGCCAGCAGCTTAGGACGTGGGTCACGAGGGTACAATGAGCAGTTCTTC
d_gene: TRBD2; j_gene: TRBJ2-3; v_gene: TRBV12-3/TRBV12-4; abundance: many; CDR3aa: CASSRTSGRAMTDTQYF; CDR3nt: TGTGCCAGCAGCCGGACTAGCGGGAGGGCCATGACCGATACGCAGTATTTT
d_gene: .; j_gene: TRBJ2-6; v_gene: TRBV20-1; abundance: .; CDR3aa: CSARKTGANVLTF; CDR3nt: TGCAGTGCTAGAAAAACTGGGGCCAACGTCCTGACTTTC
d_gene: .; j_gene: TRBJ1-1; v_gene: TRBV3-1; abundance: few; CDR3aa: CASSQDIGMNTEAFF; CDR3nt: TGTGCCAGCAGCCAAGATATAGGGATGAACACTGAAGCTTTCTTT
d_gene: .; j_gene: TRBJ2-7; v_gene: TRBV5-6; abundance: .; CDR3aa: CASRTGRRSSYEQYF; CDR3nt: TGTGCCAGCAGAACAGGGCGAAGGAGCTCCTACGAGCAGTACTTC
d_gene: TRBD2; j_gene: TRBJ2-2; v_gene: TRBV12-3/TRBV12-4; abundance: .; CDR3aa: CASRGTSGANTGELFF; CDR3nt: TGTGCCAGCAGAGGGACTAGCGGGGCCAACACCGGGGAGCTGTTTTTT
d_gene: .; j_gene: TRBJ2-1; v_gene: TRBV12-3/TRBV12-4; abundance: few; CDR3aa: CASSLALGYEQFF; CDR3nt: TGTGCCAGCAGTTTAGCGTTGGGATATGAGCAGTTCTTC
d_gene: .; j_gene: TRBJ1-1; v_gene: TRBV20-1; abundance: .; CDR3aa: CSATSNTEAFF; CDR3nt: TGCAGTGCTACCTCGAACACTGAAGCTTTCTTT
d_gene: .; j_gene: TRBJ1-1; v_gene: TRBV11-2; abundance: once; CDR3aa: CASSRLGGGTEAFF; CDR3nt: TGTGCCAGCAGCCGCCTGGGAGGAGGGACTGAAGCTTTCTTT
d_gene: .; j_gene: TRBJ2-5; v_gene: TRBV20-1; abundance: .; CDR3aa: CSARERARAQETQYF; CDR3nt: TGCAGTGCTAGAGAAAGAGCCAGGGCCCAAGAGACCCAGTACTTC